This TCR beta chain is drawn from a study of metastatic and nonmetastatic thyroid tumors. Background on the study: Comparative analysis of repertoires was undertaken across blood and tumor or nodule tissue obtained from malignant and benign thyroid patients. The study, taken as a whole, reports: As reported, TCR beta diversity in blood and tumor was significantly higher in malignant thyroid tumors than in benign nodules.

Trimming removed 6 bases from V and 8 bases from J, with 19 bases in between. The CDR3 is made up of 15 amino acids. The V gene's germline CDR1 is MNHNS and CDR2 SASEGT. This clone was detected ten times or more. Its antigen is undetermined. Each patient came to thyroid surgery without any prior treatment (of any kind). In the authors' methods: Clinicopathological groups supplied CDR3 differences that were used to build a distant-metastasis classifier for papillary thyroid cancer. TCRdb re-called clones via MiXCR from the PCR reads. The authors' filters were not applied to this entry. This sample yields under 40,000 clones, of which approximately 18% are seen a single time; 5% to 7.5% belongs to the top ten.

This receptor was taken from a male donor with papillary thyroid cancer or a benign thyroid nodule (not recorded which). Some clones in this sample may be carry-over from other donors' samples. Sequenced input: blood. J is TRBJ2-2 and V is TRBV6-1, with D tentatively TRBD1 (6 bases). CDR3 amino acids: CASRDLMDTGGELFF. CDR3 nucleotides: TGTGCCAGCAGAGACCTTATGGATACAGGGGGGGAGCTGTTTTTT.